This record covers a single T cell receptor beta chain. This record comes from a study of blood T cell repertoires in COVID-19. Study-level information: Samples of COVID-19 (acute and convalescent) were obtained from the United States, Italy and Spain.

Method: immunoSEQ multiplex PCR; TCRdb's copy keeps in-frame clones and lacks some. The data contain about 120,000 clones, 75% to 90% of them seen just once; the ten biggest clones take up around 7.7%. Trimming took off 5 bases at V and 10 bases at J, with 12 bases between the two ends. The CDR3 has 13 residues. Material for sequencing was peripheral blood. The origin of this receptor is a human donor in a cohort sampled during active COVID-19. The V and J genes are TRBV12-3 or TRBV12-4 and TRBJ1-6; D not certain. CDR3 DNA sequence: TGTGCCAGCAGTCGCAAGACTAGCTCACCCCTCCACTTT. Its protein product is CASSRKTSSPLHF.